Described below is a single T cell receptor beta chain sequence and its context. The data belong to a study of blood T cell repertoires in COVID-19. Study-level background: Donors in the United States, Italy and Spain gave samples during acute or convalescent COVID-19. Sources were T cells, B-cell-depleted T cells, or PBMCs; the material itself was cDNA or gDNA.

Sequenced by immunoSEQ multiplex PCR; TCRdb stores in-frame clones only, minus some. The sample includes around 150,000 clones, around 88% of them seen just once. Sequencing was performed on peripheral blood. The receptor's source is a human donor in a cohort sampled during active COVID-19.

The chain's CDR3 is CATSDVQGAHEKLFF. CDR3 DNA sequence: TGTGCCACCAGTGACGTTCAGGGGGCGCATGAAAAACTGTTTTTT. The chain recombines TRBV24-1 with TRBJ1-4; 8 bases match TRBD1. The V gene end was trimmed by 4 bases and the J gene end by 6 bases; junction bases not matched to a gene: 6. Germline CDR1 is KGHDR and CDR2 is SFDVKD. The CDR3 spans 15 residues.